These T cell receptor beta chains were read from a single sample in a study of post-analysis software for immune sequencing data. Each CDR3 protein is one row after TCRdb ran MiXCR on the PCR reads. Here the sample spans about 770,000 distinct CDR3 sequences, 40% to 55% being singletons. What was sequenced was blood. The receptors here all came from a girl aged 5 to 17 with multiple sclerosis. CDR3s include the opening cysteine and the closing phenylalanine or tryptophan. The D gene is left open where the match is weak. Rows may omit the clone size; those that give it use once, few, many or a size class.

>NA|TRBJ2-5|NA|TRBV29-1
CSVDSEVSETQYF
TGCAGCGTTGATTCCGAGGTGTCAGAGACCCAGTACTTC
>NA|TRBJ1-5|NA|TRBV12-3/TRBV12-4
CASSTRDRNQPQHF
TGTGCCAGCAGCACCCGGGACCGAAATCAGCCCCAGCATTTT
>NA|TRBJ2-7|few|TRBV7-9
CASSFQGHEQYF
TGTGCCAGCAGCTTCCAGGGCCACGAGCAGTACTTC
>NA|TRBJ2-1|few|TRBV6-5
CASSYGGRTYNEQFF
TGTGCCAGCAGTTACGGCGGGCGGACCTACAATGAGCAGTTCTTC
>TRBD2|TRBJ2-5|once|TRBV15
CATSRQVSGSETQYF
TGTGCCACCAGCAGACAAGTTAGCGGGAGTGAGACCCAGTACTTC
>TRBD2|TRBJ2-5|few|TRBV12-3/TRBV12-4
CASSSVLAVGQETQYF
TGTGCCAGCAGTTCTGTACTAGCGGTTGGCCAAGAGACCCAGTACTTC
>TRBD1|TRBJ2-7|NA|TRBV20-1
CSAREAGTGAYEQYF
TGCAGTGCTAGAGAAGCAGGGACAGGGGCCTACGAGCAGTACTTC
>TRBD1|TRBJ1-2|NA|TRBV24-1
CATSDWDRVDGYTF
TGTGCCACCAGTGATTGGGACAGGGTCGATGGCTACACCTTC
>NA|TRBJ2-3|NA|TRBV28
CASSGGPATDTQYF
TGTGCCAGCAGCGGGGGTCCCGCCACAGATACGCAGTATTTT
>TRBD2|TRBJ2-1|NA|TRBV7-9
CASSLAAGGPGEQFF
TGTGCCAGCAGCTTAGCGGCGGGAGGCCCGGGTGAGCAGTTCTTC
>TRBD2|TRBJ2-3|NA|TRBV7-3
CASNLGGLAGLTDTQYF
TGTGCCAGCAACTTAGGCGGACTAGCGGGACTCACAGATACGCAGTATTTT
>NA|TRBJ1-6|few|TRBV15
CATSRDRNDSPLHF
TGTGCCACCAGCAGAGATAGGAATGATTCACCCCTCCACTTT
>TRBD2|TRBJ2-5|NA|TRBV6-5
CASTGLGLATRETQYF
TGTGCCAGCACTGGATTGGGACTAGCTACTCGAGAGACCCAGTACTTC
>NA|TRBJ2-1|few|TRBV6-1
CASSPLGSYNEQFF
TGTGCCAGCAGTCCGCTAGGCTCCTACAATGAGCAGTTCTTC
>TRBD1|TRBJ1-2|few|TRBV5-6
CASTGDRTHYGYTF
TGTGCCAGCACCGGGGACAGAACACACTATGGCTACACCTTC
>NA|TRBJ2-5|NA|TRBV11-3
CASSLFTGTQETQYF
TGTGCCAGCAGCCTCTTCACTGGCACCCAAGAGACCCAGTACTTC
>NA|TRBJ2-5|NA|TRBV6-2/TRBV6-3
CASSTRHGEYF
TGTGCCAGCAGTACCCGACACGGAGAGTACTTC
>NA|TRBJ2-7|few|TRBV4-2
CASSQDPGQTGDEQYF
TGTGCCAGCAGCCAAGATCCCGGACAGACCGGGGACGAGCAGTACTTC
>TRBD1|TRBJ1-2|few|TRBV6-5
CASRPSTGEYYTF
TGTGCCAGCAGGCCCTCGACAGGGGAATACTACACCTTC
>TRBD2|TRBJ2-1|NA|TRBV5-1
CASSLGRLAGGNEQFF
TGCGCCAGCAGCTTGGGGAGACTAGCGGGAGGGAATGAGCAGTTCTTC
>TRBD1|TRBJ1-1|few|TRBV20-1
CSAVGGWNTEAFF
TGCAGTGCTGTAGGGGGCTGGAACACTGAAGCTTTCTTT
>NA|TRBJ2-7|NA|TRBV4-2
CASSLYSGKGYEQYF
TGTGCCAGCAGCCTATATAGCGGAAAAGGGTACGAGCAGTACTTC
>TRBD1|TRBJ2-5|NA|TRBV12-3/TRBV12-4
CASSSDRGLRETQYF
TGTGCCAGCAGTTCAGACAGGGGGCTACGAGAGACCCAGTACTTC
>NA|TRBJ2-1|NA|TRBV27
CASGLQVVSPNPYNEQFF
TGTGCCAGCGGATTGCAAGTGGTTAGCCCGAACCCTTACAATGAGCAGTTCTTC
>TRBD1|TRBJ1-6|few|TRBV5-1
CASSIQGDGSPLHF
TGCGCCAGCAGCATACAGGGGGATGGATCACCCCTCCACTTT
>TRBD2|TRBJ2-3|NA|TRBV20-1
CSAGLALLTDTQYF
TGCAGTGCCGGACTAGCTCTCCTGACAGATACGCAGTATTTT
>NA|TRBJ2-5|NA|TRBV29-1
CSVWGRILTEPETQYF
TGCAGCGTCTGGGGGAGGATCCTAACGGAACCAGAGACCCAGTACTTC
>NA|TRBJ2-4|many|TRBV7-9
CASSLEVEAKNIQYF
TGTGCCAGCAGCTTAGAGGTGGAGGCCAAAAACATTCAGTACTTC
>NA|TRBJ2-5|few|TRBV10-3
CAISESRGEETQYF
TGTGCCATCAGTGAGTCAAGGGGGGAAGAGACCCAGTACTTC
>NA|TRBJ2-5|NA|TRBV7-3
CASSLKGGAGETQYF
TGTGCCAGCAGCTTAAAGGGGGGTGCAGGAGAGACCCAGTACTTC
>NA|TRBJ2-5|NA|TRBV5-4
CASSLDSAGTQYF
TGTGCCAGCAGCTTGGACAGCGCGGGGACCCAGTACTTC
>TRBD1|TRBJ2-5|NA|TRBV29-1
CSVESGQGPQETQYF
TGCAGCGTTGAAAGCGGACAGGGGCCGCAAGAGACCCAGTACTTC
>TRBD2|TRBJ2-1|NA|TRBV29-1
CSVDNLQRGYNEQFF
TGCAGCGTCGACAACCTCCAGCGGGGCTACAATGAGCAGTTCTTC
>NA|TRBJ2-7|once|TRBV14
CASSQTGLEQYF
TGTGCCAGCAGCCAAACAGGGCTCGAGCAGTACTTC
>NA|TRBJ2-7|NA|TRBV4-2
CASSQDIMGVGTYEQYF
TGTGCCAGCAGCCAAGATATCATGGGGGTTGGCACCTACGAGCAGTACTTC
>TRBD1|TRBJ2-3|once|TRBV15
CATSRDIFGTGADTQYF
TGTGCCACCAGCAGAGATATATTTGGGACAGGGGCGGATACGCAGTATTTT
>NA|TRBJ1-4|NA|TRBV4-1
CASSQGYMGDHEKLFF
TGCGCCAGCAGCCAAGGGTACATGGGGGACCATGAAAAACTGTTTTTT
>TRBD1|TRBJ2-7|many|TRBV19
CASSIGTGAYEQYF
TGTGCCAGTAGTATCGGGACAGGGGCCTACGAGCAGTACTTC
>NA|TRBJ2-7|few|TRBV29-1
CSVLAPTYEQYF
TGCAGCGTTTTGGCTCCTACCTACGAGCAGTACTTC
>TRBD2|TRBJ2-6|many|TRBV30
CACYGGGVLTF
TGTGCCTGCTACGGGGGGGGCGTCCTGACTTTC
>TRBD1|TRBJ1-5|NA|TRBV6-1
CASMGQAPSFAGGGNQPQHF
TGTGCCAGCATGGGACAGGCACCTTCATTTGCAGGAGGGGGCAATCAGCCCCAGCATTTT
>TRBD2|TRBJ2-5|few|TRBV29-1
CSVGGLAVYNEQYF
TGCAGCGTTGGGGGACTAGCGGTGTACAATGAGCAGTACTTC
>TRBD2|TRBJ2-1|NA|TRBV20-1
CSARTGTIEQFF
TGCAGTGCTAGAACCGGGACTATAGAGCAGTTCTTC
>TRBD2|TRBJ2-1|few|TRBV5-5
CASSLTQLAGNEQFF
TGTGCCAGCAGCTTGACCCAACTAGCGGGCAATGAGCAGTTCTTC
>TRBD2|TRBJ2-7|NA|TRBV7-2
CASSFPWTSGSPRIGYEQYF
TGTGCCAGCAGCTTTCCCTGGACTAGCGGGAGCCCTCGGATCGGATACGAGCAGTACTTC
>NA|TRBJ2-7|NA|TRBV11-2
CASSLDRGQRYEQYF
TGTGCCAGCAGCTTAGATAGGGGACAACGCTACGAGCAGTACTTC
>TRBD1|TRBJ2-5|few|TRBV7-3
CASSHRGPQETQYF
TGTGCCAGCAGTCACAGGGGACCTCAAGAGACCCAGTACTTC
>TRBD1|TRBJ2-7|NA|TRBV9
CASSVEGTDYEQYF
TGTGCCAGCAGCGTAGAAGGGACAGATTACGAGCAGTACTTC
>NA|TRBJ2-1|NA|TRBV24-1
CATSDRGVGAYNEQFF
TGTGCCACCAGTGATCGAGGTGTCGGAGCTTACAATGAGCAGTTCTTC
>NA|TRBJ1-5|NA|TRBV6-6
CASSYHNQPQHF
TGTGCCAGCAGTTACCATAATCAGCCCCAGCATTTT
>NA|TRBJ2-7|NA|TRBV9
CASSGTRTSEQYF
TGTGCCAGCAGCGGAACTAGAACAAGCGAGCAGTACTTC
>TRBD2|TRBJ2-1|NA|TRBV3-1
CASSQLAGRGTYNEQFF
TGTGCCAGCAGCCAACTAGCGGGGAGAGGAACGTACAATGAGCAGTTCTTC
>NA|TRBJ2-7|NA|TRBV7-9
CASSLGGDREEQYF
TGTGCCAGCAGCTTAGGGGGGGACCGGGAAGAGCAGTACTTC
>TRBD1|TRBJ2-7|NA|TRBV20-1
CSAKTGDEQYF
TGCAGTGCGAAGACAGGGGACGAGCAGTACTTC
>NA|TRBJ2-6|NA|TRBV27
CASRWLSGANVLTF
TGTGCCAGCCGATGGCTATCTGGGGCCAACGTCCTGACTTTC
>NA|TRBJ2-5|NA|TRBV6-1
CASSEAGNRRETQYF
TGTGCCAGCAGTGAAGCAGGAAACCGGAGGGAGACCCAGTACTTC
>TRBD2|TRBJ2-4|NA|TRBV4-3
CASSQEGAAGVTKNIQYF
TGCGCCAGCAGCCAAGAAGGGGCAGCGGGAGTTACCAAAAACATTCAGTACTTC
>NA|TRBJ2-7|NA|TRBV20-1
CSAPTVYEQYF
TGCAGTGCGCCAACAGTCTACGAGCAGTACTTC
>TRBD1|TRBJ2-7|NA|TRBV28
CASSGPRQGAYEQYF
TGTGCCAGCAGTGGACCCAGACAGGGGGCGTACGAGCAGTACTTC
>NA|TRBJ1-5|NA|TRBV28
CASSVRQGPNQPQHF
TGTGCCAGCAGTGTTAGGCAGGGGCCCAATCAGCCCCAGCATTTT